The T cell receptor beta chain described here comes from a study of blood T cells in healthy people across ages. It was with a sample-barcoded 5' primer and a J-beta primer mix that a second PCR of roughly 7 to 12 cycles was run. TCRdb reprocessed the 5' RACE reads with MiXCR, giving one entry per CDR3 protein. Of roughly 730,000 distinct CDR3 sequences in the sample, roughly three fifths are singletons; the top ten hold roughly 25%. This CDR3 region has 13 residues. Germline V gene sequence: CDR1 SGHTA, CDR2 FQGTGA. With 5 bases removed from V and 5 bases from J, the gap between germline ends came to 12 bases.

This TCR came from a man in his forties in good health. The source material was blood. The chain links TRBV7-3 to TRBJ1-2; D is possibly TRBD1 (6 bases). In nucleotides, the CDR3 is TGTGCCAGCAGCGAAATCACAGGGTATGGCTACACCTTC. This sequence encodes CASSEITGYGYTF.